Shown below are 14 T cell receptor beta chains from a single sample sequenced in a study of spatial heterogeneity in lung cancer. TCRdb reprocessed the 5' RACE reads with MiXCR, giving one entry per CDR3 protein. The sample has some 21,000 distinct CDR3 sequences; approximately 4.4% are singletons. Time point of the sample: sample taken at primary tumor resection. Unsorted samples of tumor, nontumor lung or frozen PBMC had their whole RNA sequenced. Sequenced material: PBMCs, taken at surgery. All receptors come from a male donor with early-stage non-small cell lung cancer.

This clonotype has at least ten counts. The chain links TRBV29-1 to TRBJ2-3; D call uncertain. V was trimmed by 1 base and J by 1 base, leaving 12 bases between them. CDR1 SQVTM and CDR2 ANQGSEA come from the germline V gene. The CDR3 sequence is 15 residues long. In DNA form, the CDR3 reads TGCAGCGTTGAAGTGGCTCCTCGACGCACAGATACGCAGTATTTT. This encodes CSVEVAPRRTDTQYF.

This clonotype is classed as hyperexpanded (1% or more). The genes are TRBV10-1 and TRBJ2-1; TRBD1 matches at 11 bases. CDR1 is WNHNN and CDR2 is SYGVQD in the germline V gene (reference sequence). Unmatched junction bases numbered 1, after V lost 1 base and J lost 5 bases. The CDR3 has 15 residues. The CDR3 DNA reads TGCGCCAGCAGTGAGTGGGGACAGGGGGACAATGAGCAGTTCTTC. This gives the protein CASSEWGQGDNEQFF.

This clonotype appeared many times. The CDR3 region is CASSSTGTGSYEQYF. The CDR3 DNA is TGTGCCAGCAGCTCGACAGGGACGGGCTCCTACGAGCAGTACTTC. The genes are TRBV6-5 and TRBJ2-7; TRBD1 matches at 7 bases. Per germline, CDR1 MNHEY and CDR2 SVGAGI. CDR3 length equals 15 residues. V dropped 6 bases and J dropped 0; count of bases not matched to a gene: 8.

The table lists this clonotype with many counts. The chain joins TRBV29-1 to TRBJ2-7; D not certain. From germline, CDR1 is SQVTM and CDR2 ANQGSEA. V lost 4 bases to trimming and J lost 5 bases, with 9 bases between them. This CDR3 is built from 11 residues. CDR3 DNA sequence: TGCAGCGTTGGGGGAAAAAACGAGCAGTACTTC. It specifies CSVGGKNEQYF.

Ten or more counts support this clonotype. The gene calls are TRBV7-3 and TRBJ2-1, with TRBD2 identical over 8 bases. Germline V gene lookup returns CDR1 SGHTA and CDR2 FQGTGA. The CDR3 is 14 amino acids. The V and J ends lost 5 bases and 5 bases, in that order; junction bases with no gene match: 5. CDR3 nucleotide sequence: TGTGCCAGCAGCCCCGGACTAGCCCACAATGAGCAGTTCTTC. This encodes CASSPGLAHNEQFF. Supplemented by reference TRBV7-3 and TRBJ2-1, the full variable domain reads GAGVSQTPSNKVTEKGKYVELRCDPISGHTALYWYRQSLGQGPEFLIYFQGTGAADDSGLPNDRFFAVRPEGSVSTLKIQRTERGDSAVYLCASSPGLAHNEQFFGPGTRLTVL.

This clonotype came up many times. The rearrangement uses TRBV30 and TRBJ1-3, with no clear D. In germline, CDR1 is GTSNPN, CDR2 SVGIG (reference sequence). Trimming stripped 1 base from V and 4 bases from J, with 5 bases between. There are 12 residues in the CDR3. The CDR3 sequence: CAWSGFGNTIYF. CDR3 in DNA: TGTGCCTGGAGTGGTTTCGGAAACACCATATATTTT.

This clonotype was seen at least ten times. The V and J genes are TRBV3-1 and TRBJ1-1; 7 positions agree with TRBD1. The CDR3 spans 14 residues. V was clipped by 5 bases and J by 1 base; unmatched bases: 4. The germline V gene has CDR1 LGHDT and CDR2 YNNKEL (reference sequence). The CDR3 DNA sequence: TGTGCCAGCAGCTCGGGACAGACGAACACTGAAGCTTTCTTT. It specifies CASSSGQTNTEAFF. Based on the CDR3 plus reference TRBV3-1 and TRBJ1-1, the full variable domain is DTAVSQTPKYLVTQMGNDKSIKCEQNLGHDTMYWYKQDSKKFLKIMFSYNNKELIINETVPNRFSPKSPDKAHLNLHINSLELGDSAVYFCASSSGQTNTEAFFGQGTRLTVV.

This clonotype was counted at least ten times. This chain uses TRBV29-1 with TRBJ1-2; D is unclear. Germline V gives CDR1 SQVTM, CDR2 ANQGSEA. The CDR3 has 11 residues. V shed 4 bases and J shed 2 bases, with 5 bases lying between them. CDR3 DNA sequence: TGCAGCGTTGGACTGAACTATGGCTACACCTTC. Translated, it gives CSVGLNYGYTF.

Within the sample, this clonotype is medium-sized. This chain uses TRBV5-5 with TRBJ2-2; 10 bases are shared with TRBD2. The germline V gene has CDR1 SGHKS and CDR2 YYEKEE (reference sequence). The V gene end was trimmed by 7 bases and the J gene end by 8 bases; junction bases not matched to a gene: 11. The CDR3 length is 15 residues. DNA of the CDR3: TGTGCCAGCCGGCTAGCGGGAGATGAATCGGGGGAGCTGTTTTTT. Its translation is CASRLAGDESGELFF.

This clonotype was counted ten times or more. The genes are TRBV6-6 and TRBJ2-5; unclear D gene. Trimming took 5 bases from V and 5 from J, leaving 15 bases between them. The CDR3 is 14 amino acids. Per germline, CDR1 MNHNY and CDR2 SVGAGI (reference sequence). CDR3 protein: CASSPTVISETQYF. The CDR3 coding sequence is TGTGCCAGCAGTCCGACGGTAATTAGCGAGACCCAGTACTTC.

This clonotype appeared many times. V gene TRBV18 combines with J gene TRBJ2-3; D gene uncertain. The CDR3 has 11 residues. V lost 3 bases and J lost 4, with 2 bases in between. Germline V gene data show CDR1 as KGHSH and CDR2 as LQKENI. The CDR3 reads CASSPSDTQYF. DNA for the CDR3: TGTGCCAGCTCACCCTCAGATACGCAGTATTTT. Drawing the rest from reference TRBV18 and TRBJ2-3, the complete variable domain is NAGVMQNPRHLVRRRGQEARLRCSPMKGHSHVYWYRQLPEEGLKFMVYLQKENIIDESGMPKERFSAEFPKEGPSILRIQQVVRGDSAAYFCASSPSDTQYFGPGTRLTVL.

Ten or more counts support this clonotype. The chain joins TRBV4-2 to TRBJ1-3; TRBD1 might be the D (5 bases). V gave up 3 bases and J gave up 0 bases, with 6 bases separating them. The CDR3 has 14 residues. Per the germline V gene, CDR1 is LGHNA and CDR2 is YNFKEQ. The CDR3 DNA reads TGTGCCAGCAGCCAGACAGTCTCTGGAAACACCATATATTTT. Its protein is CASSQTVSGNTIYF.

The chain couples TRBV20-1 to TRBJ2-1, with 7 positions matching TRBD1. The CDR3 totals 14 residues. V shed 3 bases, J shed 1 base, and the junction held 3 bases outside the gene matches. Germline CDR1 DFQATT, CDR2 SNEGSKA (reference sequence). The CDR3 DNA follows: TGCAGTGCTAGGAAGGGGGCTTCCTACAATGAGCAGTTCTTC. It yields the protein CSARKGASYNEQFF.

This clonotype was counted ten times or more. The CDR3 loop reads CASRRDAGYSNQPQHF. In DNA form, the CDR3 reads TGTGCCAGTCGTAGGGACGCCGGATACAGCAATCAGCCCCAGCATTTT. This rearrangement joins TRBV28 to TRBJ1-5; weak D call: TRBD1 (5 bases). CDR3 size: 16 residues. V was clipped by 9 bases and J by 1 base, with 19 bases between them. Germline CDR1 reads MDHEN; CDR2 reads SYDVKM.